Presented here are 9 T cell receptor beta chains from one specimen sequenced in a study of blood T cells in healthy people across ages. PCR was performed a second time for about 6 to 11 cycles using a sample-barcoded 5' primer and a J-beta primer mix. TCRdb reanalysed the 5' RACE reads using MiXCR and keeps one entry per CDR3 protein. Of fewer than 2,000,000 distinct CDR3 sequences listed, approximately 32% are singletons. Sequencing input: blood. These receptors all stem from a woman younger than 45 in good health.

This clonotype was counted between two and nine times. The rearrangement uses TRBV28 and TRBJ2-7, with D tentatively TRBD2 (5 bases). The DNA matches TRBJ2-5 better at its end, which makes the J call doubtful. The CDR3 runs 12 residues. Germline-derived CDR1 and CDR2 are MDHEN and SYDVKM. The CDR3 DNA is TGTGCCAGCAGTTCGGATACTAGGACCCAGTACTTC. Protein product: CASSSDTRTQYF.

This chain links TRBV4-1 with TRBJ2-1; the match to TRBD2 covers 8 bases. CDR3 length: 16 amino acids. The V gene end was trimmed by 2 bases and the J gene end by 5 bases; junction bases not matched to a gene: 8. The germline V gene has CDR1 MGHRA and CDR2 YSYEKL. The CDR3 region is CASSQRVGGGHNEQFF. The CDR3 DNA is TGCGCCAGCAGCCAAAGAGTTGGCGGGGGGCACAATGAGCAGTTCTTC.

The V gene is TRBV2, the J gene TRBJ2-5; TRBD2 matches at 8 bases. This CDR3 has 17 amino acids. The germline CDR1 and CDR2 sequences are SNHLY and FYNNEI. V shed 7 bases, J shed 2 bases, and the junction held 15 bases outside the gene matches. The CDR3 DNA reads as TGTGCCAGCAAAAGGGGCTTACTAGCGGATGCTCAAGAGACCCAGTACTTC. Protein sequence: CASKRGLLADAQETQYF. Full variable domain (outside the CDR3, taken from reference TRBV2 and TRBJ2-5): EPEVTQTPSHQVTQMGQEVILRCVPISNHLYFYWYRQILGQKVEFLVSFYNNEISEKSEIFDDQFSVERPDGSNFTLKIRSTKLEDSAMYFCASKRGLLADAQETQYFGPGTRLLVL.

This clonotype was observed many times. CDR3 sequence reads: CSAQEGHFYGYTF. CDR3 bases: TGCAGCGCCCAAGAGGGACACTTCTATGGCTACACCTTC. The chain combines TRBV29-1 with TRBJ1-2, with D perhaps matching TRBD1 (6 bases). Looked up from germline, CDR1 is SQVTM and CDR2 is ANQGSEA. The CDR3 covers 13 residues. With 7 bases removed from V and 4 bases from J, the gap between germline ends came to 16 bases.

This clonotype occurred once. The germline gene is not matched at one end of the junction; a read error may be the cause. This chain joins TRBV9 and TRBJ2-5; no definite D call. CDR3 length equals 13 residues. The germline CDR1 and CDR2 sequences are SGDLS and YYNGEE. For the CDR3, the DNA is TGTGCCAGCAGCTTGGGCCCGCAAGAGACCCGGTACTTC. Translation: CASSLGPQETRYF.

V usage is TRBV30 and J usage is TRBJ1-2; TRBD1 aligns across 8 bases. V dropped 3 bases and J dropped 7; count of bases not matched to a gene: 10. CDR1 is GTSNPN and CDR2 is SVGIG in the germline V gene (reference sequence). The CDR3 is 14 residues long. DNA of the CDR3: TGTGCCTGGAGAGGACAGGGAGACACGCTTGGCTACACCTTC. This encodes CAWRGQGDTLGYTF.

This clonotype was seen many times. The rearrangement uses TRBV10-2 and TRBJ1-1, with 7 bases identical to TRBD1. The V segment lost 4 bases and the J segment 0 bases; nucleotides outside the gene matches: 5. The CDR3 consists of 15 residues. CDR1 and CDR2 (germline): WSHSY, SAAADI. The CDR3 loop is CASSVRQGMNTEAFF. CDR3 coding DNA: TGCGCCAGCAGTGTAAGACAGGGTATGAACACTGAAGCTTTCTTT.

This clonotype has just a few counts. The chain combines TRBV10-3 with TRBJ2-3; 7 bases align to TRBD2. The CDR3 length is 15 residues. Germline values: CDR1 ENHRY, CDR2 SYGVKD. After removal of 5 bases from V and 2 bases from J, the junction contained 7 bases not matched to a gene. The CDR3 region is CAISQPGGLTDTQYF. CDR3 bases: TGTGCCATCAGTCAGCCGGGAGGTCTCACAGATACGCAGTATTTT.

The chain carries TRBV20-1 and TRBJ2-4, with 8 bases aligning to TRBD1. The CDR3 totals 18 residues. The germline V gene has CDR1 DFQATT and CDR2 SNEGSKA (reference sequence). V lost 5 bases, J lost 0 bases, and 15 bases stayed unmatched. The chain's CDR3 is CSALSGQGGFAAKNIQYF. CDR3 coding DNA: TGCAGTGCTCTATCCGGACAGGGTGGGTTTGCAGCCAAAAACATTCAGTACTTC.